These T cell receptor beta chains were read from a single sample in a study of cytomegalovirus exposure and HLA in healthy donors. The repertoire was sequenced with immunoSEQ multiplex PCR; TCRdb's copy has only in-frame clones and lacks some. The table includes 100,000 to 150,000 clones, over 75% detected once. The specimen was PBMCs. The receptor set was obtained from a boy under 18 in good health and CMV-seronegative. CDR3s include the opening cysteine and the closing phenylalanine or tryptophan. D genes are given only for firm matches. Clone size is stated in some rows and not others, as once, few, many or a class when expanded.

cdr3_nt: TGTGCCAGCTCAATCTCAGAGACCCAGTACTTC
cdr3_aa: CASSISETQYF
j_call: TRBJ2-5
cdr3_length: 11
v_call: TRBV18
d_call: .
clone_size: .

cdr3_nt: TGCGCCAGCAGCCAAGATTCGGCGGGGAACAATGAGCAGTTCTTC
cdr3_aa: CASSQDSAGNNEQFF
j_call: TRBJ2-1
cdr3_length: 15
v_call: TRBV4-3
d_call: .
clone_size: .

cdr3_nt: TGCGCCAGCAGCCAATCGTACAGGGGCATGGAGACCCAGTACTTC
cdr3_aa: CASSQSYRGMETQYF
j_call: TRBJ2-5
cdr3_length: 15
v_call: TRBV4-3
d_call: TRBD1
clone_size: .

cdr3_nt: TGTGCCAGCAGTTCGCTAGCGGGAGATGGCACAGATACGCAGTATTTT
cdr3_aa: CASSSLAGDGTDTQYF
j_call: TRBJ2-3
cdr3_length: 16
v_call: TRBV27
d_call: TRBD2
clone_size: .

cdr3_nt: TGTGCCAGCAGCTTAGCTCCGACAGGGACTGAAGCTTTCTTT
cdr3_aa: CASSLAPTGTEAFF
j_call: TRBJ1-1
cdr3_length: 14
v_call: TRBV7-8
d_call: TRBD1
clone_size: .

cdr3_nt: TGTGCCAGCAGCTTTCCCGGGACTAGCTACAATGAGCAGTTCTTC
cdr3_aa: CASSFPGTSYNEQFF
j_call: TRBJ2-1
cdr3_length: 15
v_call: TRBV7-2
d_call: TRBD2
clone_size: once

cdr3_nt: TGTGCCACCAGCAGGACAGGTTACAATCAGCCCCAGCATTTT
cdr3_aa: CATSRTGYNQPQHF
j_call: TRBJ1-5
cdr3_length: 14
v_call: TRBV15
d_call: .
clone_size: .

cdr3_nt: TGCGCCAGCAGCCAAGATCACAGGCCCTATAGCAATCAGCCCCAGCATTTT
cdr3_aa: CASSQDHRPYSNQPQHF
j_call: TRBJ1-5
cdr3_length: 17
v_call: TRBV4-1
d_call: .
clone_size: .

cdr3_nt: TGCAGCGTTGATAGGACAGGGGGTTGGAATGAGCAGTTCTTC
cdr3_aa: CSVDRTGGWNEQFF
j_call: TRBJ2-1
cdr3_length: 14
v_call: TRBV29-1
d_call: TRBD1
clone_size: .

cdr3_nt: TGTGCCAGCAGCCGCCGAACTACCTACTCCTACAATGAGCAGTTCTTC
cdr3_aa: CASSRRTTYSYNEQFF
j_call: TRBJ2-1
cdr3_length: 16
v_call: TRBV14
d_call: .
clone_size: .